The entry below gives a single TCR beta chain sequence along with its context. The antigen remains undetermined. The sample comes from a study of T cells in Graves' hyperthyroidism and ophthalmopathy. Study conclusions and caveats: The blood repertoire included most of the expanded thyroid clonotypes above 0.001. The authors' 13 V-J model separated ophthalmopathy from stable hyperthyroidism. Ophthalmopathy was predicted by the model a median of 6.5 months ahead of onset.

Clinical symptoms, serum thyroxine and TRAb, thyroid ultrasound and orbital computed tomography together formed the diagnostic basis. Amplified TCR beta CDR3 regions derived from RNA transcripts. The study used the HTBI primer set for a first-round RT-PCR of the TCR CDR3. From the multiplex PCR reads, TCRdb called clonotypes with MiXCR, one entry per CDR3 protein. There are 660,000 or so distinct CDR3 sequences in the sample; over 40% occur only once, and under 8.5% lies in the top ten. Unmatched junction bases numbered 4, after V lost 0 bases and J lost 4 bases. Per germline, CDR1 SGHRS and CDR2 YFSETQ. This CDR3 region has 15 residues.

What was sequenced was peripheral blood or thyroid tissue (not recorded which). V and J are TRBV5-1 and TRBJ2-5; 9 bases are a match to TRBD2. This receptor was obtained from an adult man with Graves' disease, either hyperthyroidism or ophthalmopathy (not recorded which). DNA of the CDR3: TGCGCCAGCAGCTTGGTAGCGGGAGTAGCAGAGACCCAGTACTTC. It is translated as CASSLVAGVAETQYF.